This T cell receptor beta chain was identified during a study of CD8+ T cells in alopecia areata (dated by TCRdb to between 2018 and 2020). Regarding the complete study: Treated patients were enrolled in an open-label pilot trial of oral tofacitinib at 5 to 10 mg twice daily for moderate-to-severe alopecia areata. Tofacitinib was given for 6 to 18 months, followed by 6 months of follow-up off drug to assess delayed response and recurrence. For the treated patients, the SALT score, which quantifies what percentage of scalp surface area is affected, served as the measure of disease severity. The study used high-throughput TCRbeta sequencing to examine T cell clonal expansion in alopecia areata, in both the C3H/HeJ mouse model and human patients. Human TCRbeta sequencing covered scalp tissue and sorted CD4+ and CD8+ peripheral blood T cells from patchy and totalis/universalis alopecia areata patients and healthy controls. Biopsies were taken from tofacitinib-treated patients at baseline and again at 4 and 24 weeks into treatment, and several of those patients also had a later scalp biopsy. Scalp clonality was compared across normal scalp (n=4), patchy alopecia areata scalp (n=8), and alopecia totalis/universalis scalp (n=8). RNA was extracted with the PAXgene miRNA kit for fixed scalp, the miRNeasy kit for PBMCs, and the RNeasy kit for mouse skin. immunoSEQ multiplex PCR using 35 Vbeta forward primers and 13 Jbeta reverse primers was used to amplify TCRbeta CDR3 regions. The study at large found these results: During tofacitinib treatment, many expanded lesional clones stuck around in both scalp and blood, and this persistence may partly explain why relapse happens after treatment is stopped. Shared TCR sequences between patients were less evident than in mice, which may be partly attributable to HLA diversity in the patient population. Because the treated cohort was small and included a single nonresponder, larger studies are needed to assess links between baseline CD8+ expansion and response. Compared with normal scalp, lesional scalp, particularly in alopecia totalis/universalis, had higher clonality and more expanded CD8+ clones, which suggests antigenic drive. Resident alphabeta T cells in normal human skin are also sequenced, complicating scalp TCR repertoire analysis, unlike mouse skin dominated by gammadelta T cells. Tofacitinib significantly lowered scalp clonality and the number of expanded CD8+ clones among the top 100 scalp clones.

Germline trimming: 3 bases from V, 0 bases from J; junction bases outside gene matches: 6. Based on the germline V gene, the CDR1 and CDR2 sequences are SGDLS and YYNGEE. Measured from the cysteine to the phenylalanine, the CDR3 is 16 residues long. The sequence is cut down to CDR3 DNA, 48 bases in frame from base 1. Taken with the paper, the label for treatment or condition translates to: oral pan-JAK inhibitor, 5-10 mg twice daily. From alopecia areata patients, peripheral blood was collected along with lesional scalp punch biopsies. PBMCs were isolated by density centrifugation and stained for CD3, CD4 and CD8, after which CD4+ and CD8+ T cells were sorted on a FACSAria. As for this clone: Its target antigen remains unknown. Qualities for individual bases were not recorded, and no much larger clone is one base off.

The method was the immunoSEQ multiplex PCR assay. To provide template for TCR sequencing, every sample had RNA extracted and reverse transcribed into cDNA. SuperScript III was used for first-strand cDNA synthesis, primed with a 2:1 mix of oligo-dT and random hexamers. Amplification bias was assessed with a synthetic immune receptor repertoire, and residual bias was removed computationally. In the source study's methods: Raw reads were preprocessed to remove errors, and CDR3 was defined by IMGT conventions from the conserved cysteine to phenylalanine. Clonality was computed as 1 minus the Shannon entropy, with the entropy normalized by log2 of the number of productive unique TCRs. Scalp TCRbeta sequences were cross-referenced with sorted blood CD4 and CD8 repertoires so that the CD4 or CD8 identity of scalp clones could be inferred. TCRdb stores this immuneACCESS table with in-frame sequences only. Part of the clones is absent; in the studies checked, under half of the shortfall reflects unresolved V genes, and no reason is known for the rest. That table is the source of V, J and clone size, and D and trimming were worked out from the DNA. The sample table lists around 86,000 clones, about 71% of them with a count of one. The ten largest clones capture 17% of the sample.

This chain is built from TRBV9 and TRBJ2-1, and TRBD1 matches 7 of the central bases. The sequencing used CD8+ T cells sorted from blood, collected at approximately week 42, from a patient treated with tofacitinib. This receptor was taken from a human donor with alopecia areata. The CDR3 region has the sequence CASSAYRGDSYNEQFF. The DNA is as follows: TGTGCCAGCAGCGCGTACAGGGGAGACTCCTACAATGAGCAGTTCTTC.